The rows below give T cell receptor beta chains drawn from one sample of a study of Graves' ophthalmopathy and Graves' hyperthyroidism. From the multiplex PCR reads, TCRdb called clonotypes with MiXCR, one entry per CDR3 protein. The table lists more than 1,000,000 distinct CDR3 sequences, about 35% of them singletons. Sequenced material: peripheral blood or thyroid tissue (not recorded which). The source is an adult man with Graves' hyperthyroidism. The CDR3 runs from the conserved cysteine through the conserved F or W. The order of the fields is V gene, CDR3 protein.

>TRBV7-9
CASSHSQGPELFF
>TRBV10-3
CAINKGQGMYGYTF
>TRBV12-3/TRBV12-4
CASSRAGMSYEQYF
>TRBV6-1
CASKKTGLSETQYF
>TRBV19
CASSLGGDYGVEYF
>TRBV7-2
CASSRPEGDSQIWTQYF
>TRBV6-6
CASSSARGAQHF
>TRBV5-5
CASSFPGGHQPQHF
>TRBV10-3
CAISESTLGRKQYF
>TRBV2
CASSENGESNSYSNQPQHF
>TRBV9
CASSVVAGYGAFF
>TRBV10-3
CAISERSGKNGYF
>TRBV30
CAWGTGNNSPLHF
>TRBV20-1
CSARWGISGYTF
>TRBV6-5
CASSTQGVYQPQHF
>TRBV7-4
CASSPVTGARYGYTF
>TRBV5-5
CASSPTGGSSYNEQFF
>TRBV12-3/TRBV12-4
CASSFSQTNQPQHF
>TRBV7-2
CASRLTGLGEKLFF
>TRBV29-1
CSVVGGLEAFF
>TRBV25-1
CASGSPGDGGEKLFF
>TRBV29-1
CSVVQGYYEQYF
>TRBV6-6
CASSPPGQPGEETQYF
>TRBV11-1
CASSVDKLNYGYTF
>TRBV10-3
CAISGLAGSDNEQFF
>TRBV14
CASSQDGHRVGTEAFF